This is a list of T cell receptor beta chains from one sample in a study of blood T cells in healthy people across ages. TCRdb re-derived calls from the 5' RACE reads in MiXCR, one entry per CDR3 protein. In the table there are about a million distinct CDR3 sequences, under 50% of which are singletons. Sequencing was carried out using blood. The receptors here all came from a man under 40 in good health. Each CDR3 is given with its conserved first and last residue. Each record gives: V gene, clone size, D gene, J gene, CDR3 protein, CDR3 DNA. D genes are given only for firm matches. Part of the rows lack a size; the others show once, few, many or a class for expanded clones.

v_call: TRBV6-2/TRBV6-3; clone_size: .; d_call: .; j_call: TRBJ2-3; cdr3_aa: CASRRQGQTDTQYF; cdr3_nt: TGTGCCAGCAGGCGACAAGGACAAACAGATACGCAGTATTTT
v_call: TRBV11-1; clone_size: once; d_call: .; j_call: TRBJ2-6; cdr3_aa: CAGGGATLATGANVLTF; cdr3_nt: TGTGCCGGTGGAGGGGCTACACTAGCAACTGGGGCCAACGTCCTGACTTTC
v_call: TRBV7-2; clone_size: .; d_call: .; j_call: TRBJ1-5; cdr3_aa: CASSPNGAGRQPQHF; cdr3_nt: TGTGCCAGCAGTCCGAACGGGGCAGGTAGGCAGCCCCAGCATTTT
v_call: TRBV7-2; clone_size: few; d_call: .; j_call: TRBJ1-4; cdr3_aa: CASSFSPTATNEKLFF; cdr3_nt: TGTGCCAGCAGCTTTTCCCCGACAGCAACTAATGAAAAACTGTTTTTT
v_call: TRBV6-1; clone_size: .; d_call: .; j_call: TRBJ2-4; cdr3_aa: CASLGYLAKNIQYF; cdr3_nt: TGTGCCAGCCTAGGATATCTAGCCAAAAACATTCAGTACTTC
v_call: TRBV11-2; clone_size: .; d_call: .; j_call: TRBJ2-3; cdr3_aa: CASSLGFRGLDTQYF; cdr3_nt: TGTGCCAGCAGCTTAGGTTTCAGGGGCCTCGATACGCAGTATTTT
v_call: TRBV2; clone_size: many; d_call: .; j_call: TRBJ2-3; cdr3_aa: CASSVLDTQYF; cdr3_nt: TGTGCCAGCAGTGTCTTAGATACGCAGTATTTT
v_call: TRBV18; clone_size: .; d_call: .; j_call: TRBJ1-1; cdr3_aa: CASSPPMDTEAFF; cdr3_nt: TGTGCCAGCTCACCTCCCATGGACACTGAAGCTTTCTTT
v_call: TRBV27; clone_size: many; d_call: .; j_call: TRBJ2-7; cdr3_aa: CASSLSSGQGNEQYF; cdr3_nt: TGTGCCAGCAGTTTATCAAGTGGCCAAGGGAACGAGCAGTACTTC
v_call: TRBV5-4; clone_size: .; d_call: TRBD2; j_call: TRBJ2-1; cdr3_aa: CASSLGGLAGVSNEQFF; cdr3_nt: TGTGCCAGCAGCTTGGGAGGACTAGCGGGGGTTTCGAATGAGCAGTTCTTC
v_call: TRBV28; clone_size: .; d_call: TRBD1; j_call: TRBJ1-5; cdr3_aa: CASSYLPGGTAIYSNQPQHF; cdr3_nt: TGTGCCAGCAGTTATTTGCCTGGCGGGACAGCTATATATAGCAATCAGCCCCAGCATTTT
v_call: TRBV6-1; clone_size: .; d_call: TRBD2; j_call: TRBJ2-1; cdr3_aa: CATTWGGGRSYNEQFF; cdr3_nt: TGTGCCACCACCTGGGGCGGGGGGCGCTCCTACAATGAGCAGTTCTTC
v_call: TRBV24-1; clone_size: few; d_call: TRBD1; j_call: TRBJ2-7; cdr3_aa: CATSDPVRTGNREQYF; cdr3_nt: TGTGCCACCAGTGATCCGGTCCGGACAGGCAACCGCGAGCAGTACTTC
v_call: TRBV6-5; clone_size: .; d_call: TRBD1; j_call: TRBJ1-1; cdr3_aa: CASSYRTGGLTEAFF; cdr3_nt: TGTGCCAGCAGTTATAGGACAGGGGGTTTGACTGAAGCTTTCTTT
v_call: TRBV4-2; clone_size: many; d_call: .; j_call: TRBJ1-6; cdr3_aa: CASSQGGFNSPLHF; cdr3_nt: TGTGCCAGCAGCCAAGGGGGATTCAATTCACCCCTCCACTTT
v_call: TRBV3-1; clone_size: .; d_call: .; j_call: TRBJ2-7; cdr3_aa: CASSQDSVSYEQYF; cdr3_nt: TGTGCCAGCAGCCAAGATTCAGTTTCCTACGAGCAGTACTTC
v_call: TRBV7-9; clone_size: .; d_call: .; j_call: TRBJ1-2; cdr3_aa: CASSWGRDTESYGYTF; cdr3_nt: TGTGCCAGCAGCTGGGGACGGGACACGGAGTCCTATGGCTACACCTTC
v_call: TRBV4-1; clone_size: .; d_call: .; j_call: TRBJ2-1; cdr3_aa: CASSQRDKTKQFF; cdr3_nt: TGCGCCAGCAGCCAACGAGACAAAACGAAGCAGTTCTTC
v_call: TRBV7-3; clone_size: .; d_call: TRBD1; j_call: TRBJ2-1; cdr3_aa: CASSPGQGKNEQFF; cdr3_nt: TGTGCCAGCAGCCCAGGACAGGGGAAGAATGAGCAGTTCTTC
v_call: TRBV6-1; clone_size: few; d_call: .; j_call: TRBJ2-7; cdr3_aa: CASKGFSYEQYF; cdr3_nt: TGTGCCAGCAAGGGATTCTCCTACGAGCAGTACTTC
v_call: TRBV2; clone_size: .; d_call: .; j_call: TRBJ2-7; cdr3_aa: CASSQGAGVGYEQYF; cdr3_nt: TGTGCCAGCTCGCAAGGGGCAGGGGTAGGCTACGAGCAGTACTTC
v_call: TRBV20-1; clone_size: .; d_call: .; j_call: TRBJ1-4; cdr3_aa: CSAETGTTNEKLFF; cdr3_nt: TGCAGTGCTGAAACCGGTACTACTAATGAAAAACTGTTTTTT
v_call: TRBV6-5; clone_size: few; d_call: .; j_call: TRBJ1-2; cdr3_aa: CASSYTGGRYGYTF; cdr3_nt: TGTGCCAGCAGTTACACCGGCGGTCGCTATGGCTACACCTTC
v_call: TRBV12-3/TRBV12-4; clone_size: .; d_call: .; j_call: TRBJ1-5; cdr3_aa: CASSLGLSVNQPQHF; cdr3_nt: TGTGCCAGCAGTTTGGGCCTCTCCGTCAATCAGCCCCAGCATTTT
v_call: TRBV3-1; clone_size: few; d_call: .; j_call: TRBJ1-1; cdr3_aa: CASSPLGVTEAFF; cdr3_nt: TGTGCCAGCAGCCCGCTGGGGGTCACTGAAGCTTTCTTT
v_call: TRBV7-2; clone_size: few; d_call: .; j_call: TRBJ1-6; cdr3_aa: CASSLVGDNSPLHF; cdr3_nt: TGTGCCAGCAGCTTAGTGGGTGATAATTCACCCCTCCACTTT
v_call: TRBV4-2; clone_size: .; d_call: .; j_call: TRBJ1-2; cdr3_aa: CASSQDTVTNYGYTF; cdr3_nt: TGTGCCAGCAGCCAAGATACGGTCACTAACTATGGCTACACCTTC